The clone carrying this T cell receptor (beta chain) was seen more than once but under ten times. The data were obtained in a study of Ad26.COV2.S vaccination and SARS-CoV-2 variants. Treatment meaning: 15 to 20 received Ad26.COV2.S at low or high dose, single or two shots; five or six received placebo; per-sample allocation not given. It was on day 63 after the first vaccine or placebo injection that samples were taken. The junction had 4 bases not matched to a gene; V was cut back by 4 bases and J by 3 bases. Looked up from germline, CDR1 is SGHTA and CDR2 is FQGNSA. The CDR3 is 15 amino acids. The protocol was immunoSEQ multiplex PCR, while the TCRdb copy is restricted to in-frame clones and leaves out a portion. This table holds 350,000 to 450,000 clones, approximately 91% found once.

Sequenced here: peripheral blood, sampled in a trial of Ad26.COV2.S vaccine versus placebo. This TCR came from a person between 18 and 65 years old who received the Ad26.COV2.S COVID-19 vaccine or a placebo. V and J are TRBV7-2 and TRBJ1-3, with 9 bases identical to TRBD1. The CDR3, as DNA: TGTGCCAGCAGCTCGGGACAGGGTCTTGGAAACACCATATATTTT. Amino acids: CASSSGQGLGNTIYF.